This T cell receptor beta chain was sequenced during a study of cytomegalovirus exposure and HLA in healthy donors. The CDR3 is 17 amino acids. In the PCR, 60 Vbeta and 13 Jbeta primers were used. Data came from immunoSEQ multiplex PCR; TCRdb stores just in-frame clones and leaves some out. Among around 150,000 clones listed, just under 80% were seen once. At least ten counts were recorded for this clone. Sample: PBMCs. This clonotype was sampled from a man aged 25-45 years in good health and CMV-seronegative. The chain has TRBV21-1 and TRBJ1-5. TRBV21-1 is described as a pseudogene. The CDR3 bases are TGTGCCAGCAGCAAAGGAGGGTTTACCCCACGAAATCAGCCCCAGCATTTT. Translation: CASSKGGFTPRNQPQHF.